The present T cell receptor (beta chain) was sequenced within a study of regulatory and conventional T cells in RAG deficiency. Findings and caveats of the study: In Omenn syndrome, Treg and Tconv repertoires overlapped >85%.

TCRdb's table, derived via immunoSEQ multiplex PCR, lists solely in-frame clones and lacks some. Here the sample spans roughly 30,000 clones, 90% to 97% being singletons. Concerning this clone: Antigen unknown.

Blood CD4+ CD25-low CD127-high conventional T cells supplied the genomic DNA template. V lost 7 bases to trimming and J lost 4 bases, with 10 bases between them. The germline V gene has CDR1 LNHDA and CDR2 SQIVND (reference sequence). The CDR3 runs to 12 residues. The same data also contributed to another study, on regulatory T cells. This second study notes: Primers: 52 TRBV forward and 13 TRBJ reverse. In patients, unique TRB V-J pairs were restricted and V/J usage skewed, especially in Tregs.

The gene calls are TRBV19 and TRBJ1-1, with D tentatively TRBD1 (6 bases). The clonotype was recovered from a human donor in good health. Sequencing was done on a sample of CD25- CD4+ T cells sorted from blood. The DNA for the CDR3 is TGTGCCAGTAACAGGGCGGGCACTGAAGCTTTCTTT. Protein product: CASNRAGTEAFF.